These T cell receptor beta chains were read from a single sample in a study of regulatory T cells in long-lasting Graves disease. TCRdb called the multiplex PCR reads again in MiXCR, with one record for every CDR3 protein. The table records about 660,000 distinct CDR3 sequences, around 32% of them present only once. Sequencing was performed on peripheral blood mononuclear cells (PBMCs), taken when the disease was refractory, from a patient treated with antithyroid drugs. These receptors were taken from a female donor with Graves disease. Each CDR3 is given with its conserved first and last residue. A D gene is named only where the DNA matches it firmly. Rows give clone size only sometimes, using once, few, many, or a class for an expanded clone.

size: NA; V: TRBV7-2; D: TRBD1; J: TRBJ1-5; CDR3: CASSSRGPEQYSNQPQHF; DNA: TGTGCCAGCAGCTCCAGGGGGCCGGAACAATATAGCAATCAGCCCCAGCATTTT
size: many; V: TRBV19; D: TRBD2; J: TRBJ2-7; CDR3: CASSTTSGSYEQYF; DNA: TGTGCCAGCAGCACGACTAGCGGATCCTACGAGCAGTACTTC
size: many; V: TRBV2; D: NA; J: TRBJ1-1; CDR3: CASSGEGWTEAFF; DNA: TGTGCCAGCAGTGGGGAAGGGTGGACTGAAGCTTTCTTT
size: few; V: TRBV16; D: NA; J: TRBJ1-5; CDR3: CASSQSGLGQPQHF; DNA: TGTGCCAGCAGCCAATCGGGGCTGGGTCAGCCCCAGCATTTT
size: once; V: TRBV15; D: NA; J: TRBJ1-1; CDR3: CATSRDQGSEAFF; DNA: TGTGCCACCAGCAGAGATCAAGGTTCTGAAGCTTTCTTT
size: few; V: TRBV6-2/TRBV6-3; D: TRBD2; J: TRBJ2-7; CDR3: CASSYSGVAGGLYEQYF; DNA: TGTGCCAGCAGTTACTCCGGAGTAGCGGGAGGGCTCTACGAGCAGTACTTC
size: NA; V: TRBV11-2; D: NA; J: TRBJ1-3; CDR3: CASSLSGLRNTIYF; DNA: TGTGCCAGCAGCTTATCCGGGTTAAGAAACACCATATATTTT
size: NA; V: TRBV10-3; D: NA; J: TRBJ1-2; CDR3: CAIRDTRNYGYTF; DNA: TGTGCCATCAGGGACACCCGTAACTATGGCTACACCTTC
size: few; V: TRBV6-5; D: NA; J: TRBJ2-2; CDR3: CASSYLGDRAGELFF; DNA: TGTGCCAGCAGTTACCTGGGAGATAGGGCCGGGGAGCTGTTTTTT
size: NA; V: TRBV12-3/TRBV12-4; D: NA; J: TRBJ1-2; CDR3: CASRLGGLSTNYGYTF; DNA: TGTGCCAGCAGGCTAGGGGGTCTATCGACTAACTATGGCTACACCTTC
size: many; V: TRBV10-3; D: NA; J: TRBJ2-5; CDR3: CAISWQGERETQYF; DNA: TGTGCCATCAGTTGGCAAGGGGAGAGGGAGACCCAGTACTTC
size: few; V: TRBV3-1; D: NA; J: TRBJ1-2; CDR3: CASSQEFREGHGYTF; DNA: TGTGCCAGCAGCCAAGAGTTCAGGGAAGGGCATGGCTACACCTTC
size: few; V: TRBV6-1; D: TRBD2; J: TRBJ2-2; CDR3: CASSRGLAGVGTGELFF; DNA: TGTGCCAGCAGCCGTGGACTAGCGGGAGTAGGAACCGGGGAGCTGTTTTTT
size: NA; V: TRBV7-9; D: NA; J: TRBJ1-5; CDR3: CASSSYNQPQHF; DNA: TGTGCCAGCAGCTCATACAATCAGCCCCAGCATTTT
size: NA; V: TRBV5-1; D: TRBD1; J: TRBJ2-7; CDR3: CASGTGAYEQYF; DNA: TGCGCCAGCGGTACAGGGGCCTACGAGCAGTACTTC
size: NA; V: TRBV6-1; D: NA; J: TRBJ1-5; CDR3: CASSLLRSNQPQHF; DNA: TGTGCCAGCAGTCTTTTACGGAGCAATCAGCCCCAGCATTTT
size: NA; V: TRBV27; D: NA; J: TRBJ1-4; CDR3: CASSRPPGTNEKLFF; DNA: TGTGCCAGCAGTCGCCCCCCGGGGACTAATGAAAAACTGTTTTTT
size: many; V: TRBV30; D: NA; J: TRBJ2-2; CDR3: CAWSVLRGVGEANTGELFF; DNA: TGTGCCTGGAGTGTACTGAGAGGGGTGGGCGAGGCGAACACCGGGGAGCTGTTTTTT
size: few; V: TRBV7-2; D: NA; J: TRBJ1-4; CDR3: CASSSGSNEKLFF; DNA: TGTGCCAGCAGCTCAGGGTCCAATGAAAAACTGTTTTTT
size: few; V: TRBV20-1; D: NA; J: TRBJ2-7; CDR3: CSARTSDPGVYEQYF; DNA: TGCAGTGCTAGGACCTCCGACCCAGGGGTGTACGAGCAGTACTTC
size: NA; V: TRBV30; D: NA; J: TRBJ1-2; CDR3: CAWSWDGSYGYTF; DNA: TGTGCCTGGAGTTGGGACGGATCCTATGGCTACACCTTC
size: NA; V: TRBV5-4; D: TRBD2; J: TRBJ2-4; CDR3: CASSSRAGGPTGDKNIQYF; DNA: TGTGCCAGCAGCTCCAGAGCGGGAGGGCCAACAGGGGACAAAAACATTCAGTACTTC
size: few; V: TRBV12-3/TRBV12-4; D: TRBD1; J: TRBJ1-3; CDR3: CASIPGQEYSGNTIYF; DNA: TGTGCCAGCATCCCGGGACAGGAATACTCTGGAAACACCATATATTTT
size: few; V: TRBV5-4; D: NA; J: TRBJ2-1; CDR3: CASSSGGGVVF; DNA: TGTGCCAGCAGCTCCGGAGGGGGCGTAGTCTTC
size: NA; V: TRBV6-1; D: NA; J: TRBJ2-2; CDR3: CASSEVVRTGELFF; DNA: TGTGCCAGCAGTGAAGTGGTACGGACCGGGGAGCTGTTTTTT
size: NA; V: TRBV28; D: TRBD1; J: TRBJ1-4; CDR3: CASSPPDRGREKLFF; DNA: TGTGCCAGCAGTCCCCCGGACAGGGGGCGCGAAAAACTGTTTTTT
size: few; V: TRBV9; D: TRBD1; J: TRBJ1-2; CDR3: CASSVGTGTGRLGNYGYTF; DNA: TGTGCCAGCAGCGTAGGTACCGGGACAGGGAGATTAGGGAACTATGGCTACACCTTC
size: NA; V: TRBV6-1; D: NA; J: TRBJ2-7; CDR3: CASSLSQGTLYEQYF; DNA: TGTGCCAGCAGTCTCTCGCAGGGGACCCTCTACGAGCAGTACTTC
size: NA; V: TRBV2; D: TRBD2; J: TRBJ2-7; CDR3: CASKIAGAYEQYF; DNA: TGTGCCAGCAAGATAGCGGGGGCCTACGAGCAGTACTTC
size: NA; V: TRBV20-1; D: NA; J: TRBJ1-5; CDR3: CSARADWQPQHF; DNA: TGCAGTGCTAGAGCAGATTGGCAGCCCCAGCATTTT
size: few; V: TRBV6-5; D: NA; J: TRBJ1-4; CDR3: CASSYVSATNEKLFF; DNA: TGTGCCAGCAGTTACGTATCCGCAACTAATGAAAAACTGTTTTTT
size: many; V: TRBV11-2; D: NA; J: TRBJ2-5; CDR3: CASSPLIQETQYF; DNA: TGTGCCAGCAGCCCCCTTATCCAAGAGACCCAGTACTTC
size: few; V: TRBV7-9; D: NA; J: TRBJ1-3; CDR3: CASSPMGPMGDTIYF; DNA: TGTGCCAGCAGCCCCATGGGACCGATGGGGGACACCATATATTTT
size: NA; V: TRBV13; D: TRBD1; J: TRBJ2-6; CDR3: CASSLRQGKGGANVLTF; DNA: TGTGCCAGCAGCCTCCGACAGGGGAAAGGTGGGGCCAACGTCCTGACTTTC
size: NA; V: TRBV4-1; D: TRBD2; J: TRBJ2-7; CDR3: CASSQGVAGVYEQYF; DNA: TGCGCCAGCAGCCAAGGGGTAGCGGGAGTCTACGAGCAGTACTTC
size: NA; V: TRBV9; D: NA; J: TRBJ1-1; CDR3: CASSSLLTGALNTEALF; DNA: TGTGCCAGCAGCTCCTTGTTGACAGGAGCCTTGAACACTGAAGCTCTCTTT
size: NA; V: TRBV3-1; D: TRBD2; J: TRBJ2-7; CDR3: CASSQALLSGRLSEQYF; DNA: TGTGCCAGCAGCCAAGCCCTACTAAGCGGGAGGTTGAGCGAGCAGTACTTC
size: few; V: TRBV6-1; D: TRBD2; J: TRBJ2-5; CDR3: CASSVTSGLMSETQYF; DNA: TGTGCCAGCAGTGTAACTAGCGGCCTCATGAGTGAGACCCAGTACTTC
size: many; V: TRBV28; D: NA; J: TRBJ1-1; CDR3: CASSVGQNMNTEAFF; DNA: TGTGCCAGCAGTGTCGGACAGAACATGAACACTGAAGCTTTCTTT
size: NA; V: TRBV10-3; D: NA; J: TRBJ1-1; CDR3: CAISPRVRADTEAFF; DNA: TGTGCCATCAGCCCCCGCGTGAGGGCGGACACTGAAGCTTTCTTT
size: NA; V: TRBV12-3/TRBV12-4; D: TRBD1; J: TRBJ2-7; CDR3: CASSQDNEGWTGSYEQYF; DNA: TGTGCCAGCAGCCAAGATAATGAGGGTTGGACAGGCTCCTACGAGCAGTACTTC
size: NA; V: TRBV15; D: NA; J: TRBJ2-7; CDR3: CATSRRLLTSYEQYF; DNA: TGTGCCACCAGCAGACGACTCCTGACCTCCTACGAGCAGTACTTC
size: many; V: TRBV6-1; D: NA; J: TRBJ2-7; CDR3: CASSERPTYEQYF; DNA: TGTGCCAGCAGTGAGCGCCCCACCTACGAGCAGTACTTC